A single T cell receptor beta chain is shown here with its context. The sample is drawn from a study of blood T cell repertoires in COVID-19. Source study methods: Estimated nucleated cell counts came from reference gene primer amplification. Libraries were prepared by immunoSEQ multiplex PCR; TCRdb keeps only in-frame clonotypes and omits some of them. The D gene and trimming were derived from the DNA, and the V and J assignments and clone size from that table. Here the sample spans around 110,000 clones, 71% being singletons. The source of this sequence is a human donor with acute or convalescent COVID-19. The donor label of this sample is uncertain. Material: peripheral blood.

The CDR3 reads CASRGTSGEETQYF. DNA for the CDR3: TGCGCCAGCAGGGGGACTAGCGGGGAAGAGACCCAGTACTTC. The chain has TRBV10-2 and TRBJ2-5, with 13 bases aligning to TRBD2. From germline, CDR1 is WSHSY and CDR2 SAAADI. J gave up 3 bases and V 6 bases, and 1 base lay outside the gene matches. The CDR3 spans 14 residues.